This T cell receptor beta chain is from a study of STAT3 mutations in large granular lymphocyte leukemia. The table lists this clone with a count of one. Its antigen is unidentified. TCRdb's table, derived via immunoSEQ multiplex PCR, lists solely in-frame clones and lacks some. The data contain around 7,800 clones, about nine tenths of them seen just once; the ten biggest clones take up under 50%. V was pared by 2 bases and J by 4 bases, with 14 bases between. From germline, CDR1 is GTSNPN and CDR2 SVGIG (reference sequence). The CDR3 has 14 amino acids. Whole-study results and caveats: Every T-cell large granular lymphocyte leukemia patient had at least one immunodominant TCR beta clonotype.

The chain recombines TRBV30 with TRBJ1-2; D call uncertain. Sequenced input: peripheral blood mononuclear cells. This TCR derives from a man aged 45 to 65 with T-cell large granular lymphocyte leukemia. Some clones in this sample may be carry-over from other donors' samples. CDR3 in amino acids: CAWSTGAPVYGYTF. Written as DNA, the CDR3 is TGTGCCTGGAGTACTGGCGCTCCAGTCTATGGCTACACCTTC.